The present TCR beta chain was sequenced within a study of blood T cell repertoires in COVID-19. Study as a whole: PBMCs, B-cell-depleted T cells, or T cells were the source of the cDNA or gDNA that made up the material.

This clone showed up just a few times. In the authors' methods: Estimated nucleated cell counts came from reference gene primer amplification. Sequencing was performed with immunoSEQ multiplex PCR; in TCRdb, only in-frame clones are kept and a portion is missing. V and J calls and clone size are given by that table; D and trimming were obtained from the DNA. The sample includes some 140,000 clones, approximately 80% of them seen just once. Germline values: CDR1 SGHTA, CDR2 FQGNSA. This CDR3 has 15 amino acids. With 4 bases clipped from V and 8 bases from J, the junction kept 10 bases outside the gene matches.

The chain links TRBV7-2 to TRBJ1-2, with 10 positions matching TRBD1. The receptor's source is a woman aged 55-69 years with active or convalescent COVID-19. Sequenced: peripheral blood. CDR3 loop: CASSSHPGQGYGYTF. Written as DNA, the CDR3 is TGTGCCAGCAGCTCCCATCCGGGACAGGGGTACGGCTACACCTTC.